The clone carrying this T cell receptor (beta chain) has more than one count but fewer than ten. The antigen is not known. Incorporated into the TCR beta cDNA libraries were unique molecular identifiers, which served to reduce PCR and sequencing biases. A single record per CDR3 protein comes from TCRdb applying MiXCR to the PCR reads. Of about 200,000 distinct CDR3 sequences in the sample, about 30% are singletons; the top ten hold around 3.7%. This CDR3 has 15 amino acids. Germline V CDR1 and CDR2: MNHNS, SASEGT. V gave up 4 bases and J gave up 6 bases; unmatched junction bases: 6. This record belongs to a study of post-analysis software for immune sequencing data. The study's findings and limits: Five or six TRBV segments (TRBV5-6, TRBV5-1 and TRBV20-1 among them) occurred more frequently in patients than in controls.

The chain carries TRBV6-1 and TRBJ2-2, with TRBD1 identical over 9 bases. What was sequenced was blood. This sequence originates from a girl between 2 and 17 years old with multiple sclerosis. For the CDR3, the DNA is TGTGCCAGCAGTGTGACAGGGGGTGGGGCCGGGGAGCTGTTTTTT. Its translation: CASSVTGGGAGELFF.